These 7 T cell receptor beta chains came from one sample sequenced in a study of regulatory T cells in long-lasting Graves disease. As for time point: newly diagnosed GD, antithyroid drugs for less than 3 months. The TCR library used RNA extracted from PBMCs. Combining iRepertoire HTBI primers with Arm-PCR of CDR3 regions, the authors built TCR beta libraries. TCRdb re-called the multiplex PCR reads through MiXCR, storing one row per CDR3 protein. The sample lists 250,000 to 300,000 distinct CDR3 sequences, 18% occurring once. This same sample was also part of a study on T cells in Graves' hyperthyroidism and ophthalmopathy.

The specimen was peripheral blood mononuclear cells (PBMCs), collected at new diagnosis, from a patient treated with antithyroid drugs. These receptors were taken from a woman between 25 and 40 years old with Graves disease.

This clonotype was detected ten times or more. The chain is built from TRBV20-1 and TRBJ1-5; no reliable D call. Germline-derived CDR1 and CDR2 are DFQATT and SNEGSKA (reference sequence). The CDR3 consists of 14 residues. Between the trimmed V and J ends, which lost 2 bases and 0 bases, there was a span of 8 bases. CDR3 protein: CSARSPYSNQPQHF. In DNA, the CDR3 is TGCAGTGCTAGATCCCCTTATAGCAATCAGCCCCAGCATTTT.

There are many counts of this clonotype. The genes are TRBV7-9 and TRBJ2-5, with 11 bases that match TRBD2. The V gene's germline CDR1 is SEHNR and CDR2 FQNEAQ (reference sequence). V was clipped by 3 bases and J by 2 bases; unmatched bases: 5. The CDR3 consists of 16 residues. The DNA of the CDR3 is TGTGCCAGCAGCTTTTTATCTAGCGGGGGGCAAGAGACCCAGTACTTC. Translation gives CASSFLSSGGQETQYF.

In this sample, this clonotype turned up many times. This chain uses TRBV2 with TRBJ2-7; D is possibly TRBD1 or TRBD2 (5 bases each). V dropped 3 bases and J dropped 2 bases, with 11 bases sitting between them. There are 14 residues in the CDR3. Germline CDR1 and CDR2: SNHLY and FYNNEI. For the CDR3, the DNA is TGTGCCAGCAGTGATCGGGGCCGGCCCTACGAGCAGTACTTC. It specifies CASSDRGRPYEQYF. Full variable domain (rest looked up from reference TRBV2 and TRBJ2-7): EPEVTQTPSHQVTQMGQEVILRCVPISNHLYFYWYRQILGQKVEFLVSFYNNEISEKSEIFDDQFSVERPDGSNFTLKIRSTKLEDSAMYFCASSDRGRPYEQYFGPGTRLTVT.

The chain has TRBV14 and TRBJ2-7, with 7 positions matching TRBD2. This CDR3 is 14 amino acids long. The V gene end was trimmed by 5 bases and the J gene end by 1 base; junction bases not matched to a gene: 5. CDR1 is SGHDN, CDR2 FVKESK, per germline. The CDR3 loop is CASSTERGSYEQYF. CDR3 in DNA: TGTGCCAGCAGCACAGAGCGGGGTTCCTACGAGCAGTACTTC.

This clonotype was seen at least ten times. The CDR3 reads CASSFQIMNTEAFF. CDR3 DNA: TGCGCCAGCAGCTTCCAGATAATGAACACTGAAGCTTTCTTT. The genes are TRBV5-1 and TRBJ1-1; D unclear. CDR1 and CDR2 (germline): SGHRS, YFSETQ. V was cut by 2 bases and J by 0 bases, with 8 bases left in between. This CDR3 has 14 amino acids.

CDR3 loop: CASGGAETQYF. CDR3 nucleotides: TGTGCCAGCGGGGGGGCCGAGACCCAGTACTTC. The chain recombines TRBV2 with TRBJ2-5, with D tentatively TRBD2 (7 bases). The CDR3 totals 11 residues. The germline gives CDR1 SNHLY, CDR2 FYNNEI. V shed 8 bases and J shed 5 bases, with 9 bases lying between them.

In its sample, this clonotype was seen many times. The chain's CDR3 is CASSLGPTMGGYTF. The CDR3 coding sequence is TGTGCCAGCAGCTTGGGACCTACTATGGGTGGCTACACCTTC. The genes are TRBV5-6 and TRBJ1-2; D gene ambiguous. V was clipped by 0 bases and J by 7 bases, with 13 bases between them. This CDR3 comprises 14 residues. CDR1 and CDR2 from the germline V gene are SGHDT and YYEEEE.